One and the same sample provided the 8 T cell receptor beta chains below, sequenced in a study of control samples from healthy donors and cancer patients. Data came from immunoSEQ multiplex PCR; TCRdb stores just in-frame clones and leaves some out. Of about 60,000 clones in the sample, approximately 88% were seen once. Sequences were obtained from blood. The source is a man between 45 and 60 years old in good health.

This clone was recorded once. The CDR3 bases are TGTGCCAGTAGTCCCACAGGGGGCCTCTCCTACGAGCAGTACTTC. Translation: CASSPTGGLSYEQYF. This chain links TRBV19 with TRBJ2-7, with 9 nucleotides matching TRBD1. V shed 5 bases, J shed 0 bases, and the junction held 5 bases outside the gene matches. Looked up from germline, CDR1 is LNHDA and CDR2 is SQIVND (reference sequence). CDR3 length equals 15 residues.

The V gene is TRBV28, the J gene TRBJ1-1, with a tentative D call TRBD1 (5 bases). There are 15 residues in the CDR3. CDR1 is MDHEN, CDR2 SYDVKM, per germline. V lost 5 bases and J 3 bases, leaving 16 bases between the germline ends. The CDR3 sequence is CASSGSRPGYTEAFF. Written as DNA, the CDR3 is TGTGCCAGCAGTGGAAGTCGACCAGGGTACACTGAAGCTTTCTTT.

The chain recombines TRBV19 with TRBJ2-3; 9 nucleotides agree with TRBD2. The CDR3 loop spans 17 amino acids. V gave up 3 bases and J gave up 1 base; unmatched junction bases: 8. CDR1 and CDR2 from the germline V gene are LNHDA and SQIVND (reference sequence). The CDR3 is CASSISNGGRGTDTQYF. CDR3 coding DNA: TGTGCCAGTAGTATCTCAAACGGCGGGAGGGGCACAGATACGCAGTATTTT.

This clone appeared a few times. V gene TRBV5-5 combines with J gene TRBJ1-2; D is possibly TRBD1 (5 bases). Germline CDR1 reads SGHKS; CDR2 reads YYEKEE (reference sequence). The CDR3 is 13 residues long. V was cut by 1 base and J by 8 bases, with 12 bases left in between. This chain's CDR3 is CASSLWTEGGYTF. CDR3 bases: TGTGCCAGCAGCTTGTGGACGGAGGGGGGCTACACCTTC.

This chain joins TRBV7-3 and TRBJ2-5; D may be TRBD2 (7 bases). The CDR3 runs 14 residues. CDR1 is SGHTA and CDR2 is FQGTGA in the germline V gene. The V gene lost 2 bases and the J gene lost 5 bases, with 12 bases spanning the gap. Written as DNA, the CDR3 is TGTGCCAGCAGCTTAGTCGGGGGGCCGGAGACCCAGTACTTC. Encoded protein: CASSLVGGPETQYF.

A remark on this clone: Its ends do not fully match the called genes, so a read error is possible. The chain uses TRBV7-8 and TRBJ2-5; 8 bases align to TRBD1. The germline V gene encodes CDR1 SGHVS and CDR2 FQNEAQ. The CDR3 sequence is 18 residues long. In DNA form, the CDR3 reads TGTGCCAGCAGTTTAGGGGCAGGGGGCGTCCCTTTTCAAGAGACCCAGTACTTC. This translates into CASSLGAGGVPFQETQYF.

Only one count was recorded for this clone. This chain connects TRBV7-8 to TRBJ2-1, with 11 bases that match TRBD2. Trimming removed 2 bases from V and 5 bases from J; junction bases left unmatched: 5. The CDR3 runs 16 residues. The germline gives CDR1 SGHVS, CDR2 FQNEAQ. The CDR3 loop is CASSLKGLAANNEQFF. The DNA for the CDR3 is TGTGCCAGCAGCTTAAAGGGACTAGCGGCTAACAATGAGCAGTTCTTC. The variable domain in full, with the rest retrieved from reference TRBV7-8 and TRBJ2-1, is GAGVSQSPRYKVAKRGQDVALRCDPISGHVSLFWYQQALGQGPEFLTYFQNEAQLDKSGLPSDRFFAERPEGSVSTLKIQRTQQEDSAVYLCASSLKGLAANNEQFFGPGTRLTVL.

The V and J genes are TRBV9 and TRBJ1-2, with a possible D match to TRBD1 (5 bases). CDR1 is SGDLS and CDR2 is YYNGEE in the germline V gene. The CDR3 spans 14 residues. V lost 2 bases and J 8 bases, leaving 16 bases between the germline ends. For the CDR3, the DNA is TGTGCCAGCAGCGTCGACGGGGCCTCGGGGGGCTACACCTTC. Amino acids: CASSVDGASGGYTF.